These T cell receptor beta chains were read from a single sample in a study of cytomegalovirus exposure and HLA in healthy donors. TCRdb's copy holds only in-frame clones and misses some; the assay was immunoSEQ multiplex PCR. The sample carries under 200,000 clones, approximately 84% recorded once. The sequenced material came from PBMCs. The source of these receptors is a boy between 2 and 10 years old in good health and CMV-seronegative. Each CDR3 is given with its conserved first and last residue. D genes are given only for firm matches. Not all rows give a size; the values are once, few, many and, for expanded clones, a class.

size: .; J: TRBJ2-7; D: TRBD2; V: TRBV5-1; DNA: TGCGCCAGCAGCTTCCTAGCGGGACCGTCCTACGAGCAGTACTTC; CDR3: CASSFLAGPSYEQYF
size: .; J: TRBJ2-1; D: TRBD2; V: TRBV6-5; DNA: TGTGCCAGCAGTTACCCGGGACTAGCGGGAGTATTGAGGCAGTTCTTC; CDR3: CASSYPGLAGVLRQFF
size: .; J: TRBJ2-1; D: TRBD2; V: TRBV4-1; DNA: TGCGCCAGCAGCCAAGATTCCCCCAGCGGGAGTGGTAATGAGCAGTTCTTC; CDR3: CASSQDSPSGSGNEQFF
size: .; J: TRBJ2-1; D: TRBD2; V: TRBV29-1; DNA: TGCAGCGTTGAAATGATGCGGGAGAGTAATTTTGATTGGGATGAGCAGTTCTTC; CDR3: CSVEMMRESNFDWDEQFF
size: .; J: TRBJ1-1; D: .; V: TRBV9; DNA: TGTGCCAGCAGCCCCTGGGCCGGGGTCACTGAAGCTTTCTTT; CDR3: CASSPWAGVTEAFF
size: .; J: TRBJ2-5; D: TRBD2; V: TRBV15; DNA: TGTGCCACCAGCACCCCAGGGACTAGCGGACAAGAGACCCAGTACTTC; CDR3: CATSTPGTSGQETQYF
size: .; J: TRBJ2-1; D: TRBD1; V: TRBV29-1; DNA: TGCAGCGCCCACAGGGGTGGTGAGCAGTTCTTC; CDR3: CSAHRGGEQFF
size: .; J: TRBJ1-2; D: .; V: TRBV11-2; DNA: TGTGCCAGCAGCTTTGTGGGCAACCTGTATGGCTACACCTTC; CDR3: CASSFVGNLYGYTF
size: .; J: TRBJ1-1; D: .; V: TRBV4-1; DNA: TGCGCCAGCAGCCAAGATCCGGGGAACACTGAAGCTTTCTTT; CDR3: CASSQDPGNTEAFF
size: .; J: TRBJ1-5; D: .; V: TRBV15; DNA: TGTGCCACCAGGGATTCGGGGGGACGCGGCAATCAGCCCCAGCATTTT; CDR3: CATRDSGGRGNQPQHF
size: once; J: TRBJ2-1; D: TRBD1; V: TRBV29-1; DNA: TGCAGCGTTGAAGGGGGGACAGGGGGCACCTTCTACAATGAGCAGTTCTTC; CDR3: CSVEGGTGGTFYNEQFF
size: .; J: TRBJ1-1; D: TRBD1; V: TRBV4-2; DNA: TGTGCCAGCAGCCAAGCCAGGCGGGACAGGGGGTCCACTGAAGCTTTCTTT; CDR3: CASSQARRDRGSTEAFF
size: .; J: TRBJ2-7; D: TRBD2; V: TRBV5-1; DNA: TGCGCCAGCAGCTTGGTCCGGACTAGCGGGTACGAGCAGTACTTC; CDR3: CASSLVRTSGYEQYF
size: .; J: TRBJ2-1; D: TRBD1; V: TRBV10-1; DNA: TGCGCCAGCAGTGAACCGGGACAGGGAATCAATGAGCAGTTCTTC; CDR3: CASSEPGQGINEQFF
size: .; J: TRBJ2-3; D: .; V: TRBV4-1; DNA: TGCGCCAGCAGCCAAGAGAAGCTCCCCACAGATACGCAGTATTTT; CDR3: CASSQEKLPTDTQYF
size: .; J: TRBJ1-2; D: .; V: TRBV14; DNA: TGTGCCAGCAGCCAAGAGTACCGGGGTATCTATGGCTACACCTTC; CDR3: CASSQEYRGIYGYTF
size: .; J: TRBJ1-1; D: .; V: TRBV27; DNA: TGTGCCAGCAGTTTATTTGGAGGGAACACTGAAGCTTTCTTT; CDR3: CASSLFGGNTEAFF
size: .; J: TRBJ2-2; D: TRBD1; V: TRBV19; DNA: TGTGCCAGTAGTACCCAGGGGGCGCGTAGCACCGGGGAGCTGTTTTTT; CDR3: CASSTQGARSTGELFF
size: .; J: TRBJ1-3; D: .; V: TRBV6-5; DNA: TGTGCGGTACGCGGGAGCTCTGGAAACACCATATATTTT; CDR3: CAVRGSSGNTIYF
size: .; J: TRBJ2-7; D: TRBD1; V: TRBV11-2; DNA: TGTGCCAGCAGAGATACGCCGGTAGGGACAGGGGATCTCGGCGAGCAGTACTTC; CDR3: CASRDTPVGTGDLGEQYF
size: .; J: TRBJ1-4; D: TRBD1; V: TRBV10-3; DNA: TGTGCCATCAGTGAGGGGGACAGGGGGCGAGGTGAAAAACTGTTTTTT; CDR3: CAISEGDRGRGEKLFF
size: .; J: TRBJ2-7; D: TRBD2; V: TRBV11-1; DNA: TGTGCCAGCAGCTCCGGGACTAGGAAAACCTACGAGCAGTACTTC; CDR3: CASSSGTRKTYEQYF
size: few; J: TRBJ1-5; D: .; V: TRBV6-1; DNA: TGTGCCAGCAGTGAAGCAATACGACTTCGCAATCAGCCCCAGCATTTT; CDR3: CASSEAIRLRNQPQHF
size: .; J: TRBJ2-7; D: .; V: TRBV6-5; DNA: TGTGCCAGCAGCCGCGAATCAGCGGGCTACGAGCAGTACTTC; CDR3: CASSRESAGYEQYF
size: .; J: TRBJ2-1; D: .; V: TRBV30; DNA: TGTGCCTGGAGTGTCGGGCTAGCCGGGAATGAGCAGTTCTTC; CDR3: CAWSVGLAGNEQFF
size: .; J: TRBJ2-3; D: TRBD2; V: TRBV11-2; DNA: TGTGCCAGCAGCTCCCCGGGGCGGGAGTCGTCGGATACGCAGTATTTT; CDR3: CASSSPGRESSDTQYF
size: .; J: TRBJ1-2; D: TRBD1; V: TRBV6-5; DNA: TGTGCCAGCAGACGGGACAGCTACTATGGCTACACCTTC; CDR3: CASRRDSYYGYTF
size: .; J: TRBJ2-2; D: .; V: TRBV5-4; DNA: TGTGCCAGCAGCTCCGAGCGGGACACCGGGGAGCTGTTTTTT; CDR3: CASSSERDTGELFF
size: .; J: TRBJ2-1; D: TRBD2; V: TRBV4-1; DNA: TGCGCCAGCAGCCACGTTAGCGGGCCTCCCAATGAGCAGTTCTTC; CDR3: CASSHVSGPPNEQFF
size: .; J: TRBJ1-2; D: TRBD1; V: TRBV19; DNA: TGTGCCAGTAGCGGGACAGGGGGCTTCGTTCGGTATGGCTACACCTTC; CDR3: CASSGTGGFVRYGYTF
size: .; J: TRBJ2-1; D: TRBD2; V: TRBV6-1; DNA: TGTGCCACCCCAGTTGGGATAGCGGGAGTTGAGCAGTTCTTC; CDR3: CATPVGIAGVEQFF
size: .; J: TRBJ2-5; D: TRBD2; V: TRBV5-1; DNA: TGCGCCAGCACACCCGGACTAGACCAAGAGACCCAGTACTTC; CDR3: CASTPGLDQETQYF
size: .; J: TRBJ1-5; D: .; V: TRBV6-1; DNA: TGTGCCAGCACCCCCCTTACGGGCAATCAGCCCCAGCATTTT; CDR3: CASTPLTGNQPQHF
size: .; J: TRBJ1-4; D: .; V: TRBV19; DNA: TGTGCCAGTAGTAGACGACAGGAAGAAAAACTGTTTTTT; CDR3: CASSRRQEEKLFF
size: .; J: TRBJ2-3; D: TRBD1; V: TRBV5-1; DNA: TGCGCCAGCAGGCAGGGGGCGATAGGCACAGATACGCAGTATTTT; CDR3: CASRQGAIGTDTQYF
size: .; J: TRBJ2-7; D: TRBD1; V: TRBV5-1; DNA: TGCGCCAGCAGCTTGTCCAGGGGGACACCCTACGAGCAGTACTTC; CDR3: CASSLSRGTPYEQYF
size: .; J: TRBJ2-7; D: .; V: TRBV9; DNA: TGTGCCAGCAGCGTAGGGACAGCGTCTTACGAGCAGTACTTC; CDR3: CASSVGTASYEQYF
size: .; J: TRBJ2-1; D: TRBD2; V: TRBV7-2; DNA: TGTGCCAGCAGCGTATCTAGCGGGAGAACGTCCTACAATGAGCAGTTCTTC; CDR3: CASSVSSGRTSYNEQFF
size: .; J: TRBJ1-2; D: .; V: TRBV5-1; DNA: TGCGCCAGCAGCTTGGACAGGAACTATGGCTACACCTTC; CDR3: CASSLDRNYGYTF
size: .; J: TRBJ2-1; D: TRBD1; V: TRBV13; DNA: TGTGCCAGCAGCTTAGACAGGGGGCGCTTATCTGAGCAGTTCTTC; CDR3: CASSLDRGRLSEQFF
size: .; J: TRBJ2-1; D: .; V: TRBV6-1; DNA: TGTGCCAGCAGTGCTACTCGCAATGAGCAGTTCTTC; CDR3: CASSATRNEQFF
size: .; J: TRBJ2-2; D: TRBD1; V: TRBV6-6; DNA: TGTGCCAGCAGTTTGGACAGGATCCCCGGGGAGCTGTTTTTT; CDR3: CASSLDRIPGELFF
size: .; J: TRBJ2-1; D: .; V: TRBV7-9; DNA: TGTGCCAGCAGCTTAGGGGCTAACTTTAACAATGAGCAGTTCTTC; CDR3: CASSLGANFNNEQFF
size: once; J: TRBJ2-3; D: .; V: TRBV5-4; DNA: TGTGCCAGCAGCTTGGGGGGAGGTGGGGGAGGTACGCAGTATTTT; CDR3: CASSLGGGGGGTQYF
size: .; J: TRBJ1-4; D: .; V: TRBV10-3; DNA: TGTGCCATCAGTGACCGGGGGATAAATGAAAAACTGTTTTTT; CDR3: CAISDRGINEKLFF
size: .; J: TRBJ2-7; D: TRBD1; V: TRBV28; DNA: TGTGCCAGCAGTTTATGGACAGGGGGTTCCTACGAGCAGTACTTC; CDR3: CASSLWTGGSYEQYF
size: .; J: TRBJ1-2; D: TRBD1; V: TRBV5-6; DNA: TGTGCCAGCAGTTTTGATCGGCAGGGGGGTCGAGATGGCTACACCTTC; CDR3: CASSFDRQGGRDGYTF
size: .; J: TRBJ2-3; D: .; V: TRBV4-2; DNA: TGTGCCAGCAGCCAAGAGGCCGGGAGTCTGAGCACAGATACGCAGTATTTT; CDR3: CASSQEAGSLSTDTQYF
size: .; J: TRBJ1-1; D: .; V: TRBV7-2; DNA: TGTGCCAGCAGCTTAGTGTCAGGGGCCCGGAACACTGAAGCTTTCTTT; CDR3: CASSLVSGARNTEAFF
size: few; J: TRBJ1-5; D: .; V: TRBV6-6; DNA: TGTGCCAGCGAGGACAGAGGAGGACAGCCCCAGCATTTT; CDR3: CASEDRGGQPQHF
size: .; J: TRBJ1-2; D: .; V: TRBV29-1; DNA: TGCAGCGCTAGACAGGACCCCTATGGCTACACCTTC; CDR3: CSARQDPYGYTF
size: .; J: TRBJ1-1; D: .; V: TRBV28; DNA: TGTGCCAGCGGGACCCCGGACAGGAACACTGAAGCTTTCTTT; CDR3: CASGTPDRNTEAFF
size: once; J: TRBJ1-1; D: TRBD1; V: TRBV20-1; DNA: TGCAGTGCTAGGAGGACAGGGGAAGCTTTCTTT; CDR3: CSARRTGEAFF
size: .; J: TRBJ1-2; D: TRBD1; V: TRBV28; DNA: TGTGCCAGCAGTCATGGACAGGCATATGGCTACACCTTC; CDR3: CASSHGQAYGYTF
size: .; J: TRBJ2-1; D: .; V: TRBV19; DNA: TGTGCCAGTAGTATACGGTGGGAGATCCGCAATGAGCAGTTCTTC; CDR3: CASSIRWEIRNEQFF
size: .; J: TRBJ2-5; D: .; V: TRBV5-6; DNA: TGTGCCAGCAGCTTGAGGGGGATCCAGGGGCGGATAGAGACCCAGTACTTC; CDR3: CASSLRGIQGRIETQYF
size: .; J: TRBJ1-5; D: TRBD1; V: TRBV5-5; DNA: TGTGCCAGCAGCTCGACAGGGGACCAGCCCCAGCATTTT; CDR3: CASSSTGDQPQHF
size: .; J: TRBJ2-1; D: .; V: TRBV10-3; DNA: TGTGCCATCCAACAGGGTGATACCTACAATGAGCAGTTCTTC; CDR3: CAIQQGDTYNEQFF
size: .; J: TRBJ2-1; D: .; V: TRBV29-1; DNA: TGCAGCGTTGTGTCTCTACCTGAGCAGTTCTTC; CDR3: CSVVSLPEQFF
size: .; J: TRBJ2-1; D: .; V: TRBV4-2; DNA: TGTGCCAGCAGCCAAGAAAGCTACTACAATGAGCAGTTCTTC; CDR3: CASSQESYYNEQFF